The source of this TCR beta chain is a study of T cell responses to AZD1222 COVID-19 vaccine. Regarding the study as a whole: Of spike-specific TCRs, nearly half reportedly target regions left unmutated in variants. AZD1222 recipients seropositive at baseline numbered only five to seven.

Details on this clone: Its target is unknown. A read error is possible here, since a much larger clone lies one base away.

Method: immunoSEQ multiplex PCR; TCRdb's copy keeps in-frame clones and lacks some. Among 150,000 or so clones, approximately 90% were seen once, and the ten largest hold roughly 1.2%. The CDR3 contains 11 residues. The germline CDR1 and CDR2 sequences are SGHRS and YFSETQ. Trimming took 0 bases from V and 5 from J, leaving 3 bases between them. This receptor was identified in an adult who received the AZD1222 COVID-19 vaccine. This chain links TRBV5-1 with TRBJ2-7, with D hard to call. The specimen was peripheral blood, collected 28 days after the second AZD1222 dose. The CDR3 region is CASSLEDEQYF. The CDR3 DNA reads as TGCGCCAGCAGCTTGGAGGACGAGCAGTACTTC.